This TCR beta chain originates from a study of CD8 T cells in Susac syndrome. This clonotype has only one observation. What it binds is not known. Study-level findings and limits: The study conceded that its TCR sequencing and HLA analysis involved relatively few individuals.

An input of about 0.5 to 1 ug of RNA was subjected to reverse transcription using random hexamers. An immunoSEQ multiplex PCR amplified TCR beta CDR3 over 54 Vbeta and 13 Jbeta. TCRdb re-called the immunoSEQ multiplex PCR reads with MiXCR, one entry per CDR3 protein. This sample has some 120,000 distinct CDR3 sequences; around 94% occur once, and the top ten carry approximately 0.13%. The multiple sclerosis controls were treatment-naive patients, and their relapsing-remitting disease was stable or active. FACS enriched CD8+ TEMRA cells, while bulk CD8+ and CD4+ were negatively isolated. CDR3 size: 14 residues. Germline CDR1 reads DFQATT; CDR2 reads SNEGSKA (reference sequence). The V and J ends lost 6 bases and 0 bases respectively, with 14 bases between them.

The sample comprised CD4+ T cells from PBMCs. V gene TRBV20-1 combines with J gene TRBJ1-1, with a tentative D call TRBD1 (6 bases). The receptor was derived from a human donor with multiple sclerosis. The CDR3 spells CSAPTRGMNTEAFF. CDR3 in DNA: TGCAGTGCGCCCACCAGGGGAATGAACACTGAAGCTTTCTTT.